This T cell receptor (beta chain) was retrieved from a study of cytotoxic CD8 clonotypes in ibrutinib-treated CLL. Trimming removed 3 bases at V and 2 bases at J, with 17 bases between. CDR3 length equals 16 residues. Germline assignment: CDR1 SGHAT and CDR2 FQDESV (reference sequence). Measured with immunoSEQ multiplex PCR; TCRdb has only the in-frame clones, and not every one. The table lists some 35,000 clones, approximately 70% of them singletons, with 28% in the top ten. This clone has more than one count but fewer than ten. The clonotype was recovered from a human donor with chronic lymphocytic leukemia. Specimen: PBMCs, collected before ibrutinib treatment. The V gene is TRBV11-1, the J gene TRBJ2-7, with a possible D match to TRBD2 (6 bases). CDR3 sequence: CASSFLPGTGAYEQYF. DNA of the CDR3: TGTGCCAGCAGCTTTTTACCCGGGACGGGGGCCTACGAGCAGTACTTC. Filled out from reference TRBV11-1 and TRBJ2-7, the complete variable domain reads EAEVAQSPRYKITEKSQAVAFWCDPISGHATLYWYRQILGQGPELLVQFQDESVVDDSQLPKDRFSAERLKGVDSTLKIQPAELGDSAMYLCASSFLPGTGAYEQYFGPGTRLTVT.